A selection of T cell receptor beta chains follows, all from one sample in a study of PD-L1 blockade in urothelial cancer. Measured with immunoSEQ multiplex PCR; TCRdb has only the in-frame clones, and not every one. The sample consists of roughly 120,000 clones, roughly 89% of them appearing once. The sequencing used PBMCs, collected around atezolizumab (anti-PD-L1) treatment. The receptors come from a man aged 55 to 70 with urothelial cancer. The CDR3 runs from the conserved cysteine through the conserved F or W. A D gene is named only where the DNA matches it firmly. The size of a clone is reported for some rows only, either as once, few or many, or as a class for expanded clones.

j_call	v_call	clone_size	d_call	cdr3_aa	cdr3_nt
TRBJ2-5	TRBV7-8	.	TRBD2	CASGASGYQETQYF	TGTGCCAGCGGGGCTAGCGGGTACCAAGAGACCCAGTACTTC
TRBJ1-2	TRBV19	.	.	CASLTVEGYGYTF	TGTGCCAGTCTAACGGTGGAGGGGTATGGCTACACCTTC
TRBJ2-7	TRBV4-1	.	.	CASSPWFTAGSYEQYF	TGCGCCAGCAGCCCCTGGTTCACGGCGGGCTCCTACGAGCAGTACTTC
TRBJ1-1	TRBV2	.	TRBD1	CASSEGTGPVGTEAFF	TGTGCCAGCAGTGAAGGGACAGGGCCTGTTGGCACTGAAGCTTTCTTT
TRBJ2-7	TRBV5-1	.	.	CASSSTVYEQYF	TGCGCCAGCAGCTCAACTGTCTACGAGCAGTACTTC
TRBJ2-7	TRBV30	.	.	CAWSRGSYEQYF	TGTGCCTGGAGTAGGGGGTCCTACGAGCAGTACTTC
TRBJ1-4	TRBV28	.	TRBD1	CASSDQQGRNEKLFF	TGTGCCAGCTCGGACCAACAGGGGAGAAATGAAAAACTGTTTTTT
TRBJ2-1	TRBV19	.	TRBD1	CASAPTGAHEQFF	TGTGCCAGTGCCCCGACAGGGGCCCATGAGCAGTTCTTC
TRBJ1-1	TRBV5-4	.	TRBD1	CASSLGGTGLSNTEAFF	TGTGCCAGCAGCTTGGGAGGGACAGGGCTTTCCAACACTGAAGCTTTCTTT
TRBJ2-6	TRBV7-9	.	.	CASSADRLSSGANVLTF	TGTGCCAGCAGCGCAGACAGGCTGAGCTCTGGGGCCAACGTCCTGACTTTC
TRBJ2-7	TRBV18	.	.	CASSPGEASTYEQYF	TGTGCCAGCTCCCCCGGCGAGGCGAGCACCTACGAGCAGTACTTC
TRBJ2-5	TRBV13	.	.	CASSLGSPYQETQYF	TGTGCCAGCAGCTTAGGATCCCCTTACCAAGAGACCCAGTACTTC
TRBJ2-3	TRBV9	few	TRBD2	CASGLAGAVTDTQYF	TGTGCCAGCGGACTAGCGGGGGCCGTCACAGATACGCAGTATTTT
TRBJ1-1	TRBV6-6	.	TRBD1	CASSFTGGGTEAFF	TGTGCCAGCAGTTTCACAGGGGGCGGCACTGAAGCTTTCTTT
TRBJ1-3	TRBV5-5	.	.	CASSDGTPRNTIYF	TGTGCCAGCAGCGACGGGACACCGAGAAACACCATATATTTT
TRBJ2-3	TRBV5-1	.	TRBD1	CASSLQDRGQDTQYF	TGCGCCAGCAGCTTGCAGGACAGGGGTCAAGATACGCAGTATTTT
TRBJ2-1	TRBV29-1	.	TRBD2	CSAVAGSTYNEQFF	TGCAGCGCGGTAGCGGGTAGCACTTACAATGAGCAGTTCTTC
TRBJ2-1	TRBV7-2	.	.	CASSLGEGAYNEQFF	TGTGCCAGCAGCTTAGGGGAAGGGGCCTACAATGAGCAGTTCTTC
TRBJ1-2	TRBV4-2	.	.	CASSQGVATGSRNYGYTF	TGTGCCAGCAGCCAGGGGGTGGCAACAGGGAGTAGAAACTATGGCTACACCTTC
TRBJ2-7	TRBV5-1	.	TRBD1	CASSSPGQGAVGIQYF	TGCGCCAGCAGCTCTCCGGGACAGGGGGCTGTGGGAATTCAGTACTTC
TRBJ1-1	TRBV14	.	.	CASSLQIGVVTEAFF	TGTGCCAGCAGCCTTCAGATCGGGGTGGTCACTGAAGCTTTCTTT
TRBJ2-7	TRBV6-1	.	TRBD1	CASSETWDSSYEQYF	TGTGCCAGCAGTGAAACCTGGGACAGTTCCTACGAGCAGTACTTC
TRBJ2-1	TRBV7-9	.	.	CASSLGHPDNEQFF	TGTGCCAGCAGCCTTGGACACCCCGACAATGAGCAGTTCTTC
TRBJ2-7	TRBV4-2	.	TRBD1	CASSRGQGSYEQYF	TGTGCCAGCAGCCGAGGACAGGGGTCCTACGAGCAGTACTTC
TRBJ2-7	TRBV10-2	.	.	CASSESTGQYF	TGCGCCAGCAGTGAGTCGACAGGGCAGTACTTC
TRBJ1-1	TRBV9	.	TRBD1	CASSAATGEDTEAFF	TGTGCCAGCAGCGCCGCGACAGGGGAGGACACTGAAGCTTTCTTT
TRBJ1-5	TRBV7-2	.	.	CASSFGGEQPQHF	TGTGCCAGCAGCTTCGGGGGGGAACAGCCCCAGCATTTT
TRBJ2-1	TRBV5-4	.	.	CASSPGSGLSSYNEQFF	TGTGCCAGCAGCCCGGGAAGCGGGCTCAGCTCCTACAATGAGCAGTTCTTC
TRBJ2-1	TRBV18	.	TRBD1	CASSPLDRPANEQFF	TGTGCCAGCTCACCCCTGGACAGGCCCGCCAATGAGCAGTTCTTC
TRBJ1-2	TRBV27	.	.	CASSITGLSPYGYTF	TGTGCCAGCAGTATAACAGGGCTTTCCCCCTATGGCTACACCTTC
TRBJ2-7	TRBV29-1	.	TRBD2	CSVTLASGVTLEQYF	TGCAGCGTCACCCTCGCGAGCGGGGTGACCCTCGAGCAGTACTTC
TRBJ2-3	TRBV12-5	.	.	CASGDDRTLTDTQYF	TGTGCTAGTGGTGACGACAGGACCCTAACAGATACGCAGTATTTT
TRBJ2-3	TRBV4-1	.	.	CASSQAGAGTQYF	TGCGCCAGCAGCCAAGCGGGAGCGGGTACGCAGTATTTT
TRBJ2-5	TRBV5-1	.	.	CASRRSNGETQYF	TGCGCCAGCAGGAGATCGAATGGAGAGACCCAGTACTTC
TRBJ2-2	TRBV11-2	.	TRBD1	CASSQQGDTGELFF	TGTGCCAGCAGCCAACAGGGGGACACCGGGGAGCTGTTTTTT
TRBJ2-2	TRBV5-1	.	TRBD1	CASSPGQGATGELFF	TGCGCCAGCAGCCCGGGACAGGGGGCAACCGGGGAGCTGTTTTTT
TRBJ1-1	TRBV6-1	.	TRBD1	CASSARQGIVVEAFF	TGTGCCAGCAGTGCCCGACAGGGCATTGTCGTGGAAGCTTTCTTT
TRBJ1-5	TRBV19	once	.	CASSKGSGGLSNQPQHF	TGTGCCAGTAGTAAAGGTTCCGGGGGACTTAGCAATCAGCCCCAGCATTTT
TRBJ1-5	TRBV7-6	.	.	CASSRGAQHF	TGTGCCAGCTCCCGCGGGGCCCAGCATTTT
TRBJ1-5	TRBV2	.	TRBD1	CASSGQTSNQPQHF	TGTGCCAGCTCGGGACAGACTTCCAATCAGCCCCAGCATTTT
TRBJ2-7	TRBV11-1	.	.	CASSLARGSYEQYF	TGTGCCAGCAGCTTAGCCCGAGGCTCCTACGAGCAGTACTTC
TRBJ2-7	TRBV18	once	.	CASSPPGGGRDEQYF	TGTGCCAGCTCACCTCCGGGAGGGGGCAGGGACGAGCAGTACTTC
TRBJ2-7	TRBV6-5	.	TRBD1	CASSYSGDRVDEQYF	TGTGCCAGCAGTTACTCAGGGGACAGGGTGGACGAGCAGTACTTC
TRBJ1-4	TRBV7-8	.	.	CASSLGTGMNEKLFF	TGTGCCAGCAGCTTAGGAACAGGGATGAATGAAAAACTGTTTTTT
TRBJ1-2	TRBV28	.	.	CASSPRQDGYTF	TGTGCCAGCAGTCCGCGACAGGATGGCTACACCTTC
TRBJ1-4	TRBV14	.	TRBD1	CASSPRTGGEKLFF	TGTGCCAGCAGCCCGCGGACAGGAGGTGAAAAACTGTTTTTT
TRBJ1-4	TRBV5-1	once	.	CASSGGGANEKLFF	TGCGCCAGCTCAGGAGGGGGGGCTAATGAAAAACTGTTTTTT
TRBJ1-3	TRBV11-2	.	.	CASSYRQSLSGNTIYF	TGTGCCAGCAGCTATAGACAGAGTCTCTCTGGAAACACCATATATTTT
TRBJ1-5	TRBV28	.	TRBD1	CASSWDRDQPQHF	TGTGCCAGCAGCTGGGACAGGGACCAGCCCCAGCATTTT
TRBJ1-3	TRBV10-2	once	.	CASKEQGAGNTIYF	TGCGCCAGCAAGGAGCAGGGCGCTGGAAACACCATATATTTT
TRBJ2-5	TRBV27	.	.	CASRSGSAGETQYF	TGTGCCAGCCGATCGGGGTCTGCAGGTGAGACCCAGTACTTC
TRBJ2-7	TRBV27	.	.	CASSRPGTISYEQYF	TGTGCCAGCAGCCGCCCCGGGACAATCTCCTACGAGCAGTACTTC